Following are 26 T cell receptor beta chains from one sample sequenced in a study of OX40 agonist ivuxolimab in advanced cancers. Assay used: immunoSEQ multiplex PCR; TCRdb lists only in-frame clones, some missing. The table shows tens of thousands of clones, with 83% occurring only once. Sequencing was performed on CD4+ or CD8+ T cells sorted from blood, taken in a trial of the OX40 agonist ivuxolimab. These receptors all come from an adult with an advanced solid tumor such as melanoma, head and neck, liver or kidney cancer.

The V call is TRBV7-2, the J call TRBJ2-3; D gene unclear. Germline values: CDR1 SGHTA, CDR2 FQGNSA. The CDR3 loop spans 15 amino acids. Trimming removed 5 bases from V and 1 base from J, with 13 bases in between. The CDR3 reads CASSKDGLRTDTQYF. The CDR3 DNA follows: TGTGCCAGCAGCAAGGACGGCCTCCGCACAGATACGCAGTATTTT. The full variable domain, with the rest looked up from reference TRBV7-2 and TRBJ2-3, is GAGVSQSPSNKVTEKGKDVELRCDPISGHTALYWYRQSLGQGLEFLIYFQGNSAPDKSGLPSDRFSAERTGGSVSTLTIQRTQQEDSAVYLCASSKDGLRTDTQYFGPGTRLTVL.

The V gene is TRBV7-8, the J gene TRBJ2-5; 8 nucleotides align to TRBD1. In germline, CDR1 is SGHVS, CDR2 FQNEAQ. V shed 2 bases, J shed 3 bases, and the junction held 5 bases outside the gene matches. The CDR3 length is 15 residues. CDR3 sequence: CASSLRDRQKETQYF. CDR3 in DNA: TGTGCCAGCAGCTTACGGGACAGGCAGAAAGAGACCCAGTACTTC.

This rearrangement joins TRBV7-9 to TRBJ2-1; D perhaps matches TRBD2 (5 bases). Germline CDR1 SEHNR, CDR2 FQNEAQ (reference sequence). The germline V and J ends were trimmed by 4 bases and 8 bases, with 18 bases remaining between them. The CDR3 runs 15 residues. Written as DNA, the CDR3 is TGTGCCAGCAGCTACGGCATGCTCAACGGGGATGAGCAGTTCTTC. It specifies CASSYGMLNGDEQFF.

In its sample, this clone was seen a few times. The rearrangement uses TRBV29-1 and TRBJ1-1; no clear D. Germline values: CDR1 SQVTM, CDR2 ANQGSEA. V lost 7 bases, J lost 4 bases, and 19 bases lay in between. The CDR3 consists of 14 residues. The CDR3 sequence is CSAGGAGSGTEAFF. The CDR3 DNA follows: TGCAGCGCCGGTGGAGCGGGAAGCGGCACTGAAGCTTTCTTT.

This clone was recorded only once. The chain links TRBV19 to TRBJ2-5; D gene uncertain. Germline V gene lookup returns CDR1 LNHDA and CDR2 SQIVND (reference sequence). The CDR3 covers 14 residues. Between the trimmed V and J ends, which lost 3 bases and 0 bases, there was a span of 8 bases. The CDR3 loop reads CASSIYGDQETQYF. The CDR3 bases are TGTGCCAGTAGTATTTATGGGGACCAAGAGACCCAGTACTTC.

The V and J genes are TRBV9 and TRBJ1-1, with D perhaps matching TRBD1 (6 bases). CDR3 length equals 13 residues. The germline V gene has CDR1 SGDLS and CDR2 YYNGEE. Trimming stripped 1 base from V and 6 bases from J, with 10 bases between. The CDR3 coding sequence is TGTGCCAGCAGCGTAACAGGGAGTTCTGAAGCTTTCTTT. Amino acids: CASSVTGSSEAFF.

The rearrangement joins TRBV27 to TRBJ1-3; D gene ambiguous. The CDR3 spans 11 residues. V was shortened by 6 bases and J by 8 bases, with 8 bases between the two germline ends. Germline assignment: CDR1 MNHEY and CDR2 SMNVEV (reference sequence). CDR3 sequence reads: CASSPGDTIYF. CDR3 nucleotide sequence: TGTGCCAGCAGCCCCGGGGACACCATATATTTT.

The rearrangement joins TRBV7-6 to TRBJ2-1, with TRBD2 identical over 10 bases. Germline-derived CDR1 and CDR2 are SGHVS and FNYEAQ. This CDR3 spans 16 amino acids. Trimming took 4 bases from V and 5 from J; bases not matched to a gene: 8. The CDR3 region is CASSSPSSGGDNEQFF. CDR3 DNA: TGTGCCAGCAGCTCCCCCTCTAGCGGGGGTGACAATGAGCAGTTCTTC.

The genes are TRBV2 and TRBJ2-7; maybe TRBD2 (5 bases). Trimming removed 11 bases from V and 0 bases from J, with 14 bases in between. Germline lookup yields CDR1 SNHLY and CDR2 FYNNEI. The CDR3 has 13 residues. In DNA form, the CDR3 reads TGTGCCGTCACTCTACGGGACTCCTACGAGCAGTACTTC. Translation gives CAVTLRDSYEQYF.

The chain uses TRBV10-3 and TRBJ1-6; no clear D gene. This CDR3 is built from 14 residues. With 3 bases removed from V and 0 bases from J, the gap between germline ends came to 3 bases. The V gene's germline CDR1 is ENHRY and CDR2 SYGVKD. The CDR3 DNA reads as TGTGCCATCAGTGACACCTCCTATAATTCACCCCTCCACTTT. Protein sequence: CAISDTSYNSPLHF.

The chain is built from TRBV9 and TRBJ1-3, with D possibly TRBD1 on 6 matching bases. The CDR3 is 15 amino acids. V was pared by 4 bases and J by 2 bases, with 13 bases between. CDR1 and CDR2 (germline): SGDLS, YYNGEE. CDR3 DNA sequence: TGTGCCAGCAGCATAGGCGGGGGCACTGGAAACACCATATATTTT. Translated, it gives CASSIGGGTGNTIYF.

This clone was seen a handful of times. The chain links TRBV5-4 to TRBJ2-1; TRBD1 is a possible D gene (5 bases). The CDR3 length is 13 residues. Deletions cut 4 bases from V and 3 bases from J, with 8 bases between. Per the germline V gene, CDR1 is SGHNT and CDR2 is YYREEE (reference sequence). DNA of the CDR3: TGTGCCAGCAGCCCCGACAGCTACAATGAGCAGTTCTTC. It codes for CASSPDSYNEQFF.

The chain joins TRBV5-6 to TRBJ2-1; no clear D gene. The CDR3 has 12 amino acids. Germline lookup yields CDR1 SGHDT and CDR2 YYEEEE. The V end lost 4 bases, the J end lost 8 bases, and 10 bases lay between the germline ends. The chain's CDR3 is CASSQLLHEQFF. In DNA form, the CDR3 reads TGTGCCAGCAGCCAGCTCCTCCATGAGCAGTTCTTC.

This clone was counted only a few times. The J gene is TRBJ1-1, the V gene TRBV5-6, with TRBD1 matching over 7 bases. Germline CDR1 reads SGHDT; CDR2 reads YYEEEE. J gave up 2 bases and V 3 bases, and 13 bases lay outside the gene matches. CDR3 size: 17 residues. The CDR3 nucleotides read TGTGCCAGCAGCTCAAGGTATTGGGACAGAGGTAACACTGAAGCTTTCTTT. It yields the protein CASSSRYWDRGNTEAFF.

The chain carries TRBV4-2 and TRBJ2-5; perhaps TRBD2 as D (6 bases). The CDR3 is 14 amino acids. Germline CDR1 LGHNA, CDR2 YNFKEQ. Deletions cut 5 bases from V and 2 bases from J, with 12 bases between. The CDR3 protein is CASSTPGEQETQYF. The CDR3 DNA sequence: TGTGCCAGCAGCACTCCGGGGGAGCAAGAGACCCAGTACTTC.

This chain connects TRBV27 to TRBJ1-2, with 7 bases matching TRBD1. CDR3 length: 13 amino acids. J lost 6 bases, V lost 8 bases, and 9 bases had no gene match. Looked up from germline, CDR1 is MNHEY and CDR2 is SMNVEV (reference sequence). CDR3 nucleotides: TGTGCCAGCGCAGCAGGGGGGTGGAATGGCTACACCTTC. Translation: CASAAGGWNGYTF.

The chain has TRBV4-3 and TRBJ1-2, with D tentatively TRBD1 (5 bases). The germline CDR1 and CDR2 sequences are LGHNA and YSLEER. This CDR3 comprises 14 residues. The V gene lost 0 bases and the J gene lost 7 bases, with 12 bases spanning the gap. The CDR3 loop reads CASSQEGRGPGYTF. CDR3 DNA sequence: TGCGCCAGCAGCCAAGAGGGGAGGGGCCCTGGCTACACCTTC.

CDR3 DNA sequence: TGTGCCAGCAGCTTATGGGGTACTGAAGCTTTCTTT. Translation: CASSLWGTEAFF. The chain employs TRBV11-1 and TRBJ1-1; D gene unclear. V shed 2 bases and J shed 5 bases, with 6 bases lying between them. CDR1 SGHAT and CDR2 FQDESV come from the germline V gene (reference sequence). This CDR3 comprises 12 residues.

The chain combines TRBV2 with TRBJ2-3; D unresolved. With 2 bases removed from V and 2 bases from J, the gap between germline ends came to 8 bases. The CDR3 is 14 residues long. In germline, CDR1 is SNHLY, CDR2 FYNNEI. The CDR3 nucleotides are TGTGCCAGCAGTGAATTCGAGAACACAGATACGCAGTATTTT. Its translation: CASSEFENTDTQYF.

The chain joins TRBV13 to TRBJ2-7, with a weak D call TRBD1 (6 bases). Germline loops: CDR1 PRHDT, CDR2 FYEKMQ (reference sequence). V lost 0 bases, J lost 4 bases, and 13 bases lay in between. The CDR3 runs to 15 residues. The DNA for the CDR3 is TGTGCCAGCAGCTTAGGGGGGCAGGGGTTTTACGAGCAGTACTTC. It yields the protein CASSLGGQGFYEQYF.

This chain connects TRBV7-2 to TRBJ1-2, with TRBD1 matching 7 bases. Germline V CDR1 and CDR2: SGHTA, FQGNSA. The CDR3 consists of 15 residues. Trimming took 5 bases from V and 4 from J; bases not matched to a gene: 10. The CDR3 reads CASSEPGTASYGYTF. The CDR3 coding sequence is TGTGCCAGCAGCGAGCCCGGGACAGCATCCTATGGCTACACCTTC.

This sequence joins TRBV4-2 and TRBJ1-2; 11 bases agree with TRBD1. The V segment lost 0 bases and the J segment 8 bases; nucleotides outside the gene matches: 5. Per germline, CDR1 LGHNA and CDR2 YNFKEQ. This CDR3 spans 15 amino acids. As DNA, the CDR3 is TGTGCCAGCAGCCAAGATAGGGACAGGGGGAACGGCTACACCTTC. Translated, it gives CASSQDRDRGNGYTF.

The genes are TRBV9 and TRBJ1-3; D gene unclear. This CDR3 spans 17 amino acids. The germline V and J ends were trimmed by 2 bases and 0 bases, with 15 bases remaining between them. Germline CDR1 and CDR2: SGDLS and YYNGEE. This chain's CDR3 is CASSVSRDRGSGNTIYF. CDR3 DNA: TGTGCCAGCAGCGTCAGCCGAGACCGAGGCTCTGGAAACACCATATATTTT.

This clone occurred once. The chain links TRBV4-1 to TRBJ2-1; D not resolved. The germline V and J ends were trimmed by 1 base and 6 bases, with 7 bases remaining between them. The CDR3 is 13 amino acids. Germline V gives CDR1 MGHRA, CDR2 YSYEKL. CDR3 DNA sequence: TGCGCCAGCAGCCAAGCATGGGCCAATGAGCAGTTCTTC. It is translated as CASSQAWANEQFF.

The V and J genes are TRBV6-5 and TRBJ1-2; D is unresolved. Trimming cost V 6 bases and J 8 bases, with 19 bases left between them. CDR3 size: 14 residues. Germline V CDR1 and CDR2: MNHEY, SVGAGI. The CDR3 region has the DNA TGTGCCAGCAGCCCCGTAACGTCCGTGGGGGGCTACACCTTC. Encoded protein: CASSPVTSVGGYTF.

This chain links TRBV19 with TRBJ2-1; D remains unclear. The CDR3 is 13 residues long. Germline V gene sequence: CDR1 LNHDA, CDR2 SQIVND (reference sequence). Deletions cut 8 bases from V and 5 bases from J, with 13 bases between. DNA of the CDR3: TGTGCCAGTTCGGCCAACGCCCACAATGAGCAGTTCTTC. This encodes CASSANAHNEQFF.